These 17 T cell receptor beta chains were sequenced from one sample in a study of T cells in Graves' hyperthyroidism and ophthalmopathy. TCR beta CDR3 sequences were amplified from RNA transcripts. With the HTBI primer set, the TCR CDR3 went through a first round of RT-PCR. TCRdb used MiXCR to reprocess the multiplex PCR reads, holding one entry per CDR3 protein. The repertoire has hundreds of thousands of distinct CDR3 sequences, less than 15% of them found once; the top ten carry around 9.6%. Sequencing was performed on blood. These TCRs come from a woman under 30 with Graves' hyperthyroidism.

The V call is TRBV19, the J call TRBJ1-6, with D tentatively TRBD1 (5 bases). V shed 3 bases and J shed 9 bases, with 12 bases lying between them. The CDR3 contains 14 residues. The germline V gene encodes CDR1 LNHDA and CDR2 SQIVND (reference sequence). Here the CDR3 reads CASSMGTRTSPLHF. CDR3 nucleotide sequence: TGTGCCAGTAGTATGGGGACGAGGACTTCACCCCTCCACTTT.

This clonotype was observed at least ten times. The chain uses TRBV18 and TRBJ2-1; D call uncertain. V lost 6 bases, J lost 5 bases, and 17 bases lay in between. Germline CDR1 is KGHSH and CDR2 is LQKENI. There are 15 residues in the CDR3. The CDR3 loop reads CASSLLPVPNNEQFF. The CDR3 nucleotides read TGTGCCAGCTCCCTCCTTCCGGTCCCAAACAATGAGCAGTTCTTC.

In its sample, this clonotype was seen a few times. The gene calls are TRBV5-1 and TRBJ2-2; 8 positions match TRBD2. V dropped 4 bases and J dropped 4; count of bases not matched to a gene: 15. Germline assignment: CDR1 SGHRS and CDR2 YFSETQ. CDR3 length: 18 amino acids. CDR3 nucleotide sequence: TGCGCCAGCAGCATACCGGGACTAGTGGTTTCGGGCACCGGGGAGCTGTTTTTT. Translation gives CASSIPGLVVSGTGELFF.

The chain carries TRBV6-4 and TRBJ1-2; D may be TRBD1 (5 bases). This CDR3 is 13 amino acids long. Germline-derived CDR1 and CDR2 are MRHNA and SNTAGT. V dropped 2 bases and J dropped 6 bases, with 10 bases sitting between them. CDR3 bases: TGTGCCAGCAGTGACCTTGCGGGGGATGGCTACACCTTC. It is translated as CASSDLAGDGYTF.

This clonotype was observed many times. The V gene is TRBV7-3, the J gene TRBJ2-5; possibly TRBD2 for D (6 bases). CDR3 length equals 15 residues. Germline lookup yields CDR1 SGHTA and CDR2 FQGTGA. The V end was cut by 3 bases, the J end by 5 bases, with 16 bases between. In DNA form, the CDR3 reads TGTGCCAGCAGCTTTTACGGGGCCCGGGAGGAGACCCAGTACTTC. Protein product: CASSFYGAREETQYF.

This clonotype showed up many times. This chain connects TRBV3-1 to TRBJ2-1; D perhaps matches TRBD2 (6 bases). Germline V gene lookup returns CDR1 LGHDT and CDR2 YNNKEL (reference sequence). The length of the CDR3 is 16 residues. Trimming shortened V by 4 bases and J by 8 bases, and 21 bases separated the two germline ends. The CDR3 loop reads CASSRGGTEVWYEQFF. CDR3 DNA: TGTGCCAGCAGCCGGGGCGGGACGGAAGTTTGGTATGAGCAGTTCTTC.

This clonotype was seen ten or more times. The gene calls are TRBV18 and TRBJ2-7; TRBD2 agrees at 11 bases. The V and J ends lost 5 bases and 5 bases, in that order; junction bases with no gene match: 8. Germline CDR1 and CDR2: KGHSH and LQKENI. There are 15 residues in the CDR3. CDR3 nucleotides: TGTGCCAGCTCAAGAACCGGGACTAGCGGCGACGAGCAGTACTTC. Translation gives CASSRTGTSGDEQYF.

This clonotype was detected many times. J is TRBJ1-1 and V is TRBV18; TRBD1 is a possible D gene (6 bases). CDR1 is KGHSH, CDR2 LQKENI, per germline. The V end lost 2 bases, the J end lost 1 base, and 11 bases lay between the germline ends. The CDR3 has 15 residues. In DNA, the CDR3 is TGTGCCAGCTCACCAGTCACAGGGACGAACACTGAAGCTTTCTTT. It codes for CASSPVTGTNTEAFF.

This clonotype was counted ten times or more. The J gene is TRBJ2-3, the V gene TRBV11-2; D gene ambiguous. Per germline, CDR1 SGHAT and CDR2 FQNNGV. CDR3 length: 12 amino acids. Between the trimmed V and J ends, which lost 3 bases and 14 bases, there was a span of 15 bases. The CDR3, as DNA: TGTGCCAGCAGCTTGAGTGCTCCTGGTCCGTATTTT. This sequence encodes CASSLSAPGPYF.

The chain combines TRBV28 with TRBJ1-5, with D perhaps matching TRBD1 (6 bases). Trimming removed 1 base from V and 7 bases from J, with 11 bases in between. Germline assignment: CDR1 MDHEN and CDR2 SYDVKM. This CDR3 has 14 amino acids. The CDR3 DNA follows: TGTGCCAGCAGTTTATTTGGAGGGACACAGCCCCAGCATTTT. It specifies CASSLFGGTQPQHF.

This clonotype was detected ten times or more. This chain connects TRBV2 to TRBJ1-2; the match to TRBD1 covers 9 bases. J lost 0 bases, V lost 7 bases, and 18 bases had no gene match. Germline assignment: CDR1 SNHLY and CDR2 FYNNEI. The CDR3 has 19 residues. The CDR3 sequence is CASTLPRVGQGAANYGYTF. The CDR3 coding sequence is TGTGCCAGCACCCTACCGAGGGTGGGACAGGGAGCGGCTAACTATGGCTACACCTTC.

This clonotype was detected ten times or more. This sequence joins TRBV7-2 and TRBJ1-1, with no clear D. Trimming removed 5 bases from V and 2 bases from J, with 6 bases in between. The CDR3 runs to 12 residues. The germline CDR1 and CDR2 sequences are SGHTA and FQGNSA. CDR3 coding DNA: TGTGCCAGCAGCCTCTTTAACACTGAAGCTTTCTTT. It encodes CASSLFNTEAFF.

This clonotype appeared many times. The V and J genes are TRBV20-1 and TRBJ2-7; 8 bases are shared with TRBD1. Germline assignment: CDR1 DFQATT and CDR2 SNEGSKA (reference sequence). This CDR3 contains 14 residues. V dropped 3 bases and J dropped 5; count of bases not matched to a gene: 9. The CDR3 protein is CSASRVQGANEQYF. Here the CDR3 DNA reads TGCAGTGCTAGTAGGGTGCAGGGGGCGAACGAGCAGTACTTC.

This clonotype has a count of ten or more. This chain connects TRBV2 to TRBJ2-1; tentative D call: TRBD1 (5 bases). The CDR3 length is 14 residues. V was clipped by 4 bases and J by 6 bases, with 13 bases between them. In germline, CDR1 is SNHLY, CDR2 FYNNEI. The CDR3 DNA follows: TGTGCCAGCAGTGGTGAACAGGTCTCCAATGAGCAGTTCTTC. Its translation: CASSGEQVSNEQFF.

This clonotype occurred many times. The rearrangement joins TRBV3-1 to TRBJ1-2; unclear D gene. The CDR3 is made up of 13 amino acids. CDR1 and CDR2 (germline): LGHDT, YNNKEL (reference sequence). V lost 3 bases, J lost 3 bases, and 8 bases lay in between. CDR3 region: CASSHVRYYGYTF. As DNA, the CDR3 is TGTGCCAGCAGCCACGTCAGATACTATGGCTACACCTTC.

This clonotype has ten or more counts. V and J are TRBV18 and TRBJ2-5; D perhaps matches TRBD2 (6 bases). The CDR3 has 13 residues. The germline V and J ends were trimmed by 4 bases and 7 bases, with 13 bases remaining between them. Germline CDR1 is KGHSH and CDR2 is LQKENI. The CDR3 nucleotides are TGTGCCAGCTCACGGGAGAACGGGGGGACCCAGTACTTC. Protein sequence: CASSRENGGTQYF.

The J gene is TRBJ2-2, the V gene TRBV19; tentatively, D is TRBD1 (6 bases). CDR3 size: 14 residues. With 7 bases removed from V and 0 bases from J, the gap between germline ends came to 9 bases. The germline V gene has CDR1 LNHDA and CDR2 SQIVND (reference sequence). CDR3 residues: CASISGANTGELFF. The CDR3 DNA sequence: TGTGCCAGTATCTCAGGGGCGAACACCGGGGAGCTGTTTTTT.